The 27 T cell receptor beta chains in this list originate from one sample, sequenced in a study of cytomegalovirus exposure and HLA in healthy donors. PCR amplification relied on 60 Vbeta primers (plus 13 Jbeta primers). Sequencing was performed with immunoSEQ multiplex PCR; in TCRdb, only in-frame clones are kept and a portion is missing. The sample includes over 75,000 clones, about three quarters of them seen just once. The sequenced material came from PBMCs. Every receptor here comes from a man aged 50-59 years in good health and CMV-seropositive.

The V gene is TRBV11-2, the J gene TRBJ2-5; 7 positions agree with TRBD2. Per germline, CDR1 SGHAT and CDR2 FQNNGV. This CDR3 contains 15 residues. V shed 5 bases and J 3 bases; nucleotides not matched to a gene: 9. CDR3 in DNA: TGTGCCAGCAGCCCACGAGGCAGCGGGGAAGAGACCCAGTACTTC. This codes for CASSPRGSGEETQYF.

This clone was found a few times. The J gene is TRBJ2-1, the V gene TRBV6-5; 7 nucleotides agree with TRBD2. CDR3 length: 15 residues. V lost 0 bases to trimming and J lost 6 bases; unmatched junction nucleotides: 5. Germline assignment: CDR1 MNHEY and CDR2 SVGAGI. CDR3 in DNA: TGTGCCAGCAGTTACTCGAATCGGGGGGTCAATGAGCAGTTCTTC. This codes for CASSYSNRGVNEQFF.

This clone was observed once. In nucleotides, the CDR3 is TGTGCCAGCTCACCCCCGGGACAGGGGGCTCGGATCTCTGGAAACACCATATATTTT. It codes for CASSPPGQGARISGNTIYF. The J gene is TRBJ1-3, the V gene TRBV18, with 12 positions matching TRBD1. The CDR3 length is 19 residues. The V segment lost 3 bases and the J segment 0 bases; nucleotides outside the gene matches: 9. The V gene's germline CDR1 is KGHSH and CDR2 LQKENI. Complete variable domain (other parts from reference TRBV18 and TRBJ1-3): NAGVMQNPRHLVRRRGQEARLRCSPMKGHSHVYWYRQLPEEGLKFMVYLQKENIIDESGMPKERFSAEFPKEGPSILRIQQVVRGDSAAYFCASSPPGQGARISGNTIYFGEGSWLTVV.

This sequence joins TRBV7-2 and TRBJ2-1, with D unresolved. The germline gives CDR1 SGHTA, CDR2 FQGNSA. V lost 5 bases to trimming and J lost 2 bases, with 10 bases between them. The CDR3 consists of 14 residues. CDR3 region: CASSPLIAYNEQFF. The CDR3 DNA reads TGTGCCAGCAGCCCTCTTATCGCCTACAATGAGCAGTTCTTC. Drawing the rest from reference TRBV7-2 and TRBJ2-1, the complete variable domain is GAGVSQSPSNKVTEKGKDVELRCDPISGHTALYWYRQSLGQGLEFLIYFQGNSAPDKSGLPSDRFSAERTGGSVSTLTIQRTQQEDSAVYLCASSPLIAYNEQFFGPGTRLTVL.

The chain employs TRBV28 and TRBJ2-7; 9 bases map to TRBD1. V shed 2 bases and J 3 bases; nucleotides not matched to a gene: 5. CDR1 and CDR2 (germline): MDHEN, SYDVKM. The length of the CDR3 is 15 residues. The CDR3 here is CASSLGTGTNYEQYF. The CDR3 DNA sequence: TGTGCCAGCAGTTTAGGGACAGGGACTAACTACGAGCAGTACTTC.

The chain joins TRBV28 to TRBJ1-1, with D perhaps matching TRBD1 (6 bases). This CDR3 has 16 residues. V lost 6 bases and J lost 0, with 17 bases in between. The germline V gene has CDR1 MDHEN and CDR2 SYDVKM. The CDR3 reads CASSLASGQLNTEAFF. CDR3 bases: TGTGCCAGCAGCTTAGCGTCCGGACAGTTGAACACTGAAGCTTTCTTT. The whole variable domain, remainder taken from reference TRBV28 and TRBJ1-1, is DVKVTQSSRYLVKRTGEKVFLECVQDMDHENMFWYRQDPGLGLRLIYFSYDVKMKEKGDIPEGYSVSREKKERFSLILESASTNQTSMYLCASSLASGQLNTEAFFGQGTRLTVV.

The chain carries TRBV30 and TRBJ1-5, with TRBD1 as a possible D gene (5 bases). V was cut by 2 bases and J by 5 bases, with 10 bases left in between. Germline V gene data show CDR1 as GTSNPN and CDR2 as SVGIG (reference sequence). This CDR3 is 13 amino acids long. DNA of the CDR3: TGTGCCTGGAGTAGGGGCACGGATCAGCCCCAGCATTTT. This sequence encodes CAWSRGTDQPQHF.

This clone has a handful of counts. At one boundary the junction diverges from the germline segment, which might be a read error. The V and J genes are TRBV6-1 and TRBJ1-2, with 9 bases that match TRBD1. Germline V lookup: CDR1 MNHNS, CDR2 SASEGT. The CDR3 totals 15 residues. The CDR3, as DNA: TGTGCCAGCAGTGAAGCCGGACAGGGGAGCTATGGCTACCCCTTC. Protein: CASSEAGQGSYGYPF.

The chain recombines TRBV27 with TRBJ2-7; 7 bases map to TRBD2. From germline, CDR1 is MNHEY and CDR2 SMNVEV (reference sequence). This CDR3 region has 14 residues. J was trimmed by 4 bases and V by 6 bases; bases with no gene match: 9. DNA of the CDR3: TGTGCCAGCAGGCCTATGGGGGGGGTGTACGAGCAGTACTTC. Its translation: CASRPMGGVYEQYF.

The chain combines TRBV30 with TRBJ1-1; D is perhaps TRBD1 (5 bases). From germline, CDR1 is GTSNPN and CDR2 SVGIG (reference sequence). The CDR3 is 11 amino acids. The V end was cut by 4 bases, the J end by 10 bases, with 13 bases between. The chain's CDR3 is CAWTGEGRAFF. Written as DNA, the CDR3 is TGTGCCTGGACCGGGGAGGGGCGAGCTTTCTTT. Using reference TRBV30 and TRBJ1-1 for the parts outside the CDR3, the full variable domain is SQTIHQWPATLVQPVGSPLSLECTVEGTSNPNLYWYRQAAGRGLQLLFYSVGIGQISSEVPQNLSASRPQDRQFILSSKKLLLSDSGFYLCAWTGEGRAFFGQGTRLTVV.

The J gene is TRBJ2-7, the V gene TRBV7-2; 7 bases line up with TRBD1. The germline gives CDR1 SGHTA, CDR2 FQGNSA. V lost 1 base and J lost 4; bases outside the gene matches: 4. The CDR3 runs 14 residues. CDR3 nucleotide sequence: TGTGCCAGCAGCTTAGAGACAGGGAGATACGAGCAGTACTTC. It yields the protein CASSLETGRYEQYF.

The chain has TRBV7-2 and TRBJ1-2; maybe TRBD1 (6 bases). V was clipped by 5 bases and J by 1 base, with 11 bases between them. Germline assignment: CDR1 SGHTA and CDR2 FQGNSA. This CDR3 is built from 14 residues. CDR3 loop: CASSPRTVNYGYTF. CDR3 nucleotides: TGTGCCAGCAGCCCTAGGACAGTTAACTATGGCTACACCTTC.

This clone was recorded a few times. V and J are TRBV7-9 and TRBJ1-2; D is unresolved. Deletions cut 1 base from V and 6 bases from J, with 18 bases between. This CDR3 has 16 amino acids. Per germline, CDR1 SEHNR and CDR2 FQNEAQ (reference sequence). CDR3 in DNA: TGTGCCAGCAGCTTAGGGGCGCTCGTAGGCTTAGATGGCTACACCTTC. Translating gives CASSLGALVGLDGYTF.

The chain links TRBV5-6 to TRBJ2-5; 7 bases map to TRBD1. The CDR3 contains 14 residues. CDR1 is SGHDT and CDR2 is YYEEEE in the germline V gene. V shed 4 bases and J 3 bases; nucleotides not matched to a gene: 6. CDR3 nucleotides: TGTGCCAGCAGCATCGACAGGGTGGAAGAGACCCAGTACTTC. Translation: CASSIDRVEETQYF.

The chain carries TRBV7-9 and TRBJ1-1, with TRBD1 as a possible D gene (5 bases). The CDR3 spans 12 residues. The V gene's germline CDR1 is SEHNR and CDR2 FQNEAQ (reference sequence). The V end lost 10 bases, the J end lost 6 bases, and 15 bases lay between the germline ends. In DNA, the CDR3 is TGTGCCATCCGGGGGGAGAATGCTGAAGCTTTCTTT. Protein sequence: CAIRGENAEAFF.

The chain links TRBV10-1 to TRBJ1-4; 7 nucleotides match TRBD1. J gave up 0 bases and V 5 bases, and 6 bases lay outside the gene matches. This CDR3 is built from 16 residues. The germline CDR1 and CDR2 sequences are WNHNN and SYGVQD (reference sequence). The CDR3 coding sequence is TGCGCCAGCAGTTCGGGACAGAACGCAACTAATGAAAAACTGTTTTTT. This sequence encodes CASSSGQNATNEKLFF.

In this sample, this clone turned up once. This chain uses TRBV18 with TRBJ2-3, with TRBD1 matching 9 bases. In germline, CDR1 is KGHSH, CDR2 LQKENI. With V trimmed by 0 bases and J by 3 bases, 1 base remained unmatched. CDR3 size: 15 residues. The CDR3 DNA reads TGTGCCAGCTCACCACCGACAGGGGGGACAGATACGCAGTATTTT. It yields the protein CASSPPTGGTDTQYF.

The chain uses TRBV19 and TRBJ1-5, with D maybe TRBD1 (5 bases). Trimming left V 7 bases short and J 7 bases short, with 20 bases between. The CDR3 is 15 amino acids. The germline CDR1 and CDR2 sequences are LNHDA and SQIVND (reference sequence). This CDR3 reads CASIAGSWEGQPQHF. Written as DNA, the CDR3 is TGTGCCAGTATAGCGGGGAGCTGGGAGGGGCAGCCCCAGCATTTT.

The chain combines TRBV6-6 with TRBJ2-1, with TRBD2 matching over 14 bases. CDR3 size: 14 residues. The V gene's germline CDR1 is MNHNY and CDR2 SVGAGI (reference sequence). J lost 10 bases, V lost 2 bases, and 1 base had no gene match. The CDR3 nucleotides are TGTGCCAGCAGTTACGGGACTAGCGGGGGAGAGCAGTTCTTC. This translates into CASSYGTSGGEQFF.

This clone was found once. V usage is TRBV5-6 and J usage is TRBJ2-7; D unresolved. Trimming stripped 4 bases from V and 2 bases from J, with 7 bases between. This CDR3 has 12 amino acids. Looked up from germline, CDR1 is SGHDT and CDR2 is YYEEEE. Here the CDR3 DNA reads TGTGCCAGCAGCCGACAAGCCTACGAGCAGTACTTC. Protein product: CASSRQAYEQYF.

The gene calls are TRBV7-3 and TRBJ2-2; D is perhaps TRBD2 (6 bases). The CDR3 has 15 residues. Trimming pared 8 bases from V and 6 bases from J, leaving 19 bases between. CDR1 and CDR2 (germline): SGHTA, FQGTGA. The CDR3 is CASGIQGSGAGELFF. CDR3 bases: TGTGCCAGCGGAATCCAGGGATCGGGGGCCGGGGAGCTGTTTTTT.

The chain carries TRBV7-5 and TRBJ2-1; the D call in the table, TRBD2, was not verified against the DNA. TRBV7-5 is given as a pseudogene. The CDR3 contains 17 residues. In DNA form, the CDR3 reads TGTGCCAGAAGCTTCTCAGTGCGGCTAGCGGGGGGCAATGAGCAGTTCTTC. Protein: CARSFSVRLAGGNEQFF.

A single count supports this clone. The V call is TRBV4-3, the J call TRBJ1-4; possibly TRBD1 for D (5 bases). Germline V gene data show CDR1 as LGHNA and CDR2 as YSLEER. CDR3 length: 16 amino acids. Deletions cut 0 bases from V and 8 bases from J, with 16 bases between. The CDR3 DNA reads TGCGCCAGCAGCCAAGATATGGGCAGGGATGGCGAAAAACTGTTTTTT. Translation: CASSQDMGRDGEKLFF.

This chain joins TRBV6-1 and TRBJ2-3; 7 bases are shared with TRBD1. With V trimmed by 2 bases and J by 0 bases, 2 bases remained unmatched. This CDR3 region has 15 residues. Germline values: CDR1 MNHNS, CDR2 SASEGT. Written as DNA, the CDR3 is TGTGCCAGCAGTGAAATAGGGGGCAGCACAGATACGCAGTATTTT. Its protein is CASSEIGGSTDTQYF.

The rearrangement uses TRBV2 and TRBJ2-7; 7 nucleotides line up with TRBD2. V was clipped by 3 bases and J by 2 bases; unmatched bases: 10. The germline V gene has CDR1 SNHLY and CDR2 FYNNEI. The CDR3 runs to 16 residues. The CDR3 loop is CASSDWEGGGTYEQYF. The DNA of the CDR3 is TGTGCCAGCAGTGATTGGGAGGGCGGGGGTACCTACGAGCAGTACTTC.

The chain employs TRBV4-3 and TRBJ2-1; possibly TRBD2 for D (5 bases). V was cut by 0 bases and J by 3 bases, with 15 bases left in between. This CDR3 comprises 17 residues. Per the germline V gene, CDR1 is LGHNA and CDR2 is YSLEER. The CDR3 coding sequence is TGCGCCAGCAGCCAAGAAGAGCAGACGGGGTTCTACAATGAGCAGTTCTTC. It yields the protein CASSQEEQTGFYNEQFF.

This CDR3 reads CASSFVSSGEGGTQYF. The CDR3, as DNA: TGTGCCAGCAGCTTCGTATCTAGCGGGGAGGGCGGTACGCAGTATTTT. J is TRBJ2-3 and V is TRBV7-2, with 9 bases that match TRBD2. Germline trimming cut 3 bases from V and 8 bases from J; bases unmatched to any gene: 12. The CDR3 spans 16 residues. The V gene's germline CDR1 is SGHTA and CDR2 FQGNSA.